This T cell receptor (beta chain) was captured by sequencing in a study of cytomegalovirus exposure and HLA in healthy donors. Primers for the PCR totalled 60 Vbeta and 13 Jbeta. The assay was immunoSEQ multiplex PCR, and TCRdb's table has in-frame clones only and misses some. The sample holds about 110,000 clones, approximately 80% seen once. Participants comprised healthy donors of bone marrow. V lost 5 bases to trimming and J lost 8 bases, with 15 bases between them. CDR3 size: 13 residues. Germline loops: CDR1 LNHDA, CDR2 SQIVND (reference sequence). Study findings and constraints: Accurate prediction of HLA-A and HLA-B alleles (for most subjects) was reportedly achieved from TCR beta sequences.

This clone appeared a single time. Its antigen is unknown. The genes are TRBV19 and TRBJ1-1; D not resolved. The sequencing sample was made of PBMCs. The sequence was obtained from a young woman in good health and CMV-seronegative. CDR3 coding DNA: TGTGCCAGTAGTTTGACGGACGGAGGGGAAGCTTTCTTT. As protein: CASSLTDGGEAFF.